This T cell receptor beta chain was profiled in a study of blood T cell repertoires in COVID-19 (dated by TCRdb to 2018 to 2021). Looking at the study overall: Collaborator samples came from the United States, Italy and Spain and covered acute and convalescent phases of COVID-19. The prospective study material was composed of cDNA or gDNA derived from T cells, B-cell-depleted T cells, or PBMCs. The dataset comprised deeply sampled blood TCRbeta repertoires from subjects exposed to, actively infected with, or recovered from COVID-19. The repertoires were released in a freely available public database intended as a resource for research on the immune response to SARS-CoV-2. The samples were drawn from two sources: the first 160 participants of the ongoing ImmuneRACE study, and about 1,300 subjects contributed by 6 global collaborators. A de-identified subject ID, COVID-19 status, age in years and sex were almost always included in the sample metadata. Where HLA class I and class II types were available, the types were taken from metadata supplied by the sample provider, not from assay-based typing. Findings and caveats that apply to the study as a whole: The quantity of clinical and demographic metadata differed by source and by participant and was supplied without curation.

The immunoSEQ Assay, a bias-controlled multiplex PCR, was used to amplify TCRbeta CDR3 regions from genomic DNA. The original pipeline was this. Nucleated cell counts per sample were estimated from amplification of reference gene primers within the assay. To quantify the absolute abundance of each unique TCRbeta CDR3 rearrangement, sequence reads were collapsed and filtered. For each sample, productive Simpson clonality was calculated as the square root of Simpson's diversity index across productive rearrangements. The immuneACCESS repertoire file appears here via TCRdb, limited to in-frame rearrangements. These files lack a portion of the clones; in checked studies, under half of the deficit traces to unresolved V genes, and the cause of the others is not known. V and J calls and clone size are those listed in that table; D and trimming were worked out from the DNA. This sample lists 150,000 to 200,000 clones; about 83% were detected once. Jointly, the top ten make up over 3.5% of the sample.

Each collaborating institution followed its own protocols to collect whole blood in K2EDTA tubes. For TCRbeta analysis, collaborators shipped samples in one of three forms: frozen whole blood, isolated PBMCs, or DNA extracted from either of those sample types. V and J are truncated by 1 base and 4 bases respectively, leaving an intervening sequence of 13 bases. From the cysteine up to the phenylalanine, the CDR3 has a length of 16 residues. The read is trimmed to its CDR3 DNA, 48 bases read in frame from base 1. CDR1 SGHAT and CDR2 FQNNGV were looked up in the germline V gene. Regarding this clone: What antigen it recognizes has not been identified. No base qualities exist here, and no much larger clone lies one base off it.

The receptor chain draws on TRBV11-2 and TRBJ2-2; TRBD2 is a weak D gene call, 6 bases matching. This receptor was identified in a man aged 18-30 years with active or convalescent COVID-19. Sample: peripheral blood. The CDR3 region reads CASSLVGGKGTGELFF. The DNA sequence reads TGTGCCAGCAGCTTAGTAGGAGGGAAAGGCACCGGGGAGCTGTTTTTT.